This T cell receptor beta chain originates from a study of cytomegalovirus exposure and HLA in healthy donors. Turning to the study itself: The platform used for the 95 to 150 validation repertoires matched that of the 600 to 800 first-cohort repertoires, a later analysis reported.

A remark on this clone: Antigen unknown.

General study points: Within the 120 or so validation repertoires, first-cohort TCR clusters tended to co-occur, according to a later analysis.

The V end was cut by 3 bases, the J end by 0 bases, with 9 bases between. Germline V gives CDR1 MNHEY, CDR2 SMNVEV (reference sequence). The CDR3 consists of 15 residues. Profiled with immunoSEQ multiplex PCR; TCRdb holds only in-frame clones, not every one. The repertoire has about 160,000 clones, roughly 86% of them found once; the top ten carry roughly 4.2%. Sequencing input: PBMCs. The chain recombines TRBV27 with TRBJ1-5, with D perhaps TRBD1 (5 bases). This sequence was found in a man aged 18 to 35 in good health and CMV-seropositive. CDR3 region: CASSLYRNSNQPQHF. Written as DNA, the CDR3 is TGTGCCAGCAGTTTGTACAGGAATAGCAATCAGCCCCAGCATTTT.